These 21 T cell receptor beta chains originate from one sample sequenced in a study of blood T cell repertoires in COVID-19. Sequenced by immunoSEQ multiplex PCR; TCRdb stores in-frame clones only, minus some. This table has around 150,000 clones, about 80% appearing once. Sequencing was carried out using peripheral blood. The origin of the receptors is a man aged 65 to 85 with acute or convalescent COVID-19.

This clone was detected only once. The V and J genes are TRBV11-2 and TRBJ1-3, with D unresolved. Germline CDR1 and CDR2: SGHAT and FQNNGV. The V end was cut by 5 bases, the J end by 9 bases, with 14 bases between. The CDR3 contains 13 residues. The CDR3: CASSLPPPSTIYF. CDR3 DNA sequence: TGTGCCAGCAGCCTACCCCCCCCGAGCACCATATATTTT.

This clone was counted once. This CDR3 is CASSIGRGPRAFF. The CDR3 region has the DNA TGTGCCAGTAGTATAGGGAGGGGGCCGAGGGCTTTCTTT. This chain links TRBV19 with TRBJ1-1; the match to TRBD1 covers 7 bases. Germline CDR1 and CDR2: LNHDA and SQIVND (reference sequence). Trimming removed 1 base from V and 11 bases from J; junction bases left unmatched: 7. The CDR3 spans 13 residues.

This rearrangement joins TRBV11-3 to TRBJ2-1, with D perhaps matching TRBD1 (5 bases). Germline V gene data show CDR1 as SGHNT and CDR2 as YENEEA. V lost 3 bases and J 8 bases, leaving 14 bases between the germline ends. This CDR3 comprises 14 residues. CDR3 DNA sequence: TGTGCCAGCAGCTTCGGCAGGGCCAGCGATGAGCAGTTCTTC. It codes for CASSFGRASDEQFF.

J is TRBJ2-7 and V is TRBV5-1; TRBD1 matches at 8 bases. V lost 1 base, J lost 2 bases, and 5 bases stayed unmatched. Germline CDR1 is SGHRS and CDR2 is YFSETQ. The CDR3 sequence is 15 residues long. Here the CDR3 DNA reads TGCGCCAGCAGCTTGAGGGGACAGGATCCCTACGAGCAGTACTTC. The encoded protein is CASSLRGQDPYEQYF.

The CDR3: CASSDWTSGRVGRETQYF. The CDR3 DNA reads TGTGCCAGCAGCGATTGGACTAGCGGGAGGGTTGGTCGAGAGACCCAGTACTTC. The chain joins TRBV5-6 to TRBJ2-5; 15 bases agree with TRBD2. CDR3 size: 18 residues. The V gene's germline CDR1 is SGHDT and CDR2 YYEEEE. V lost 4 bases, J lost 4 bases, and 11 bases stayed unmatched.

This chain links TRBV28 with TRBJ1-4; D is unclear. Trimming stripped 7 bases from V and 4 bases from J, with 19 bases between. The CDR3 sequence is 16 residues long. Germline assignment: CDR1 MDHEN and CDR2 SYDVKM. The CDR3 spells CASTPVRGLLNEKLFF. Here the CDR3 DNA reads TGTGCCAGCACCCCTGTAAGAGGACTGCTTAATGAAAAACTGTTTTTT.

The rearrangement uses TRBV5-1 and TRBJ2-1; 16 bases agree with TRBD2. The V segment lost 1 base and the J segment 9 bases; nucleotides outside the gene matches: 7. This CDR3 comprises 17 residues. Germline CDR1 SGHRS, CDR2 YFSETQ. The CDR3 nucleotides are TGCGCCAGCAGCTTGTCTGGGACTAGCGGGGGGGCTGGTGAGCAGTTCTTC. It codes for CASSLSGTSGGAGEQFF.

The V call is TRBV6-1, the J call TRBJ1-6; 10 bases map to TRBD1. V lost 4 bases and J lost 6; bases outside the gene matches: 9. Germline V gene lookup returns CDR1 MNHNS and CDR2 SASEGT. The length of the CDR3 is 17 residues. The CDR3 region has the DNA TGTGCCAGCAGTGTCGAGGGACAGGGGAGGGCTAATTCACCCCTCCACTTT. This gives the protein CASSVEGQGRANSPLHF.

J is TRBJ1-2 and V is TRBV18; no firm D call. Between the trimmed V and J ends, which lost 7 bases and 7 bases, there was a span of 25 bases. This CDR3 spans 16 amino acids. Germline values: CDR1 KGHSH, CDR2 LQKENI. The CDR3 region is CASFPFVYDNRIGYTF. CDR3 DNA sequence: TGTGCCAGCTTTCCCTTCGTATACGACAATCGTATTGGCTACACCTTC.

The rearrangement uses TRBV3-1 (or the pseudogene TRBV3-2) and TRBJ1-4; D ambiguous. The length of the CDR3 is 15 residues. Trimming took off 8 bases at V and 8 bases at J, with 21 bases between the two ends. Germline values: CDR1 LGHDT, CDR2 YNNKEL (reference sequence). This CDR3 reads CASSPRVSSGEKLFF. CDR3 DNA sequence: TGTGCCAGCTCCCCACGAGTATCCTCCGGGGAAAAACTGTTTTTT.

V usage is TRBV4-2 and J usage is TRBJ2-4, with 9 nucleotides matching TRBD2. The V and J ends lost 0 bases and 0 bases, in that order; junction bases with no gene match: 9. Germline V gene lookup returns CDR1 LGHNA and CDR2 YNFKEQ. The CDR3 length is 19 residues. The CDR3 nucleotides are TGTGCCAGCAGCCAAGAGTCTAGCGGGGACGCACTAGCCAAAAACATTCAGTACTTC. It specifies CASSQESSGDALAKNIQYF.

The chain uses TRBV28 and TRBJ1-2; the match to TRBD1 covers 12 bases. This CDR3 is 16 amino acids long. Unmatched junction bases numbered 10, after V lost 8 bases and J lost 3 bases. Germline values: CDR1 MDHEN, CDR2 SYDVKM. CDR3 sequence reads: CASQTTGTGGDYGYTF. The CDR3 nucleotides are TGTGCCAGCCAAACAACCGGGACAGGGGGCGACTATGGCTACACCTTC.

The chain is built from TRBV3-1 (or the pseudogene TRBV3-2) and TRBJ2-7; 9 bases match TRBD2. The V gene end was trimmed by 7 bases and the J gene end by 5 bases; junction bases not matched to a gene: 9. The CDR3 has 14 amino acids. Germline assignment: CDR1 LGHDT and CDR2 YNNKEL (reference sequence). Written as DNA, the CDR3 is TGTGCCAGCACCTATAGCGGGAGTTCCCACGAGCAGTACTTC. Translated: CASTYSGSSHEQYF.

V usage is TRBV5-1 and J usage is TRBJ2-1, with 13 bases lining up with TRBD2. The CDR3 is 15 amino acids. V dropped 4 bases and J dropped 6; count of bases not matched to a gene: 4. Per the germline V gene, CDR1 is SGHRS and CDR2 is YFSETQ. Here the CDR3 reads CASSKTSGGPNEQFF. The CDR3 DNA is TGCGCCAGCAGCAAGACTAGCGGGGGGCCCAATGAGCAGTTCTTC. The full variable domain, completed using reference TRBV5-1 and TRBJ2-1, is KAGVTQTPRYLIKTRGQQVTLSCSPISGHRSVSWYQQTPGQGLQFLFEYFSETQRNKGNFPGRFSGRQFSNSRSEMNVSTLELGDSALYLCASSKTSGGPNEQFFGPGTRLTVL.

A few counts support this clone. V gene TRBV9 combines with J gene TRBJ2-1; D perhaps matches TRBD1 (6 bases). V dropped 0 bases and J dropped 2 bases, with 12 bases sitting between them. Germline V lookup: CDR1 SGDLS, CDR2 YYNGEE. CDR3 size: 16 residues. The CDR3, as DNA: TGTGCCAGCAGCGTAGCTGCAGGGGCCACCTACAATGAGCAGTTCTTC. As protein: CASSVAAGATYNEQFF.

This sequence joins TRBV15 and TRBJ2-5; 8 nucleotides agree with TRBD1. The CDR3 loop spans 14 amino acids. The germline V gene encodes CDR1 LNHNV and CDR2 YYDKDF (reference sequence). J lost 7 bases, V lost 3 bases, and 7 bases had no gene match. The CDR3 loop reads CATSSPQGAGTQYF. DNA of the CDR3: TGTGCCACCAGCAGTCCCCAGGGGGCAGGGACCCAGTACTTC.

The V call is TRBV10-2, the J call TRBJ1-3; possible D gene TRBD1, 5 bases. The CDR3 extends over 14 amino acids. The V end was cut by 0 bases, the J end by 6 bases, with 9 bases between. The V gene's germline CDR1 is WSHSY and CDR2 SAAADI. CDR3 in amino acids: CASSESRQKNTIYF. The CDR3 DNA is TGCGCCAGCAGTGAGTCGCGACAGAAAAACACCATATATTTT.

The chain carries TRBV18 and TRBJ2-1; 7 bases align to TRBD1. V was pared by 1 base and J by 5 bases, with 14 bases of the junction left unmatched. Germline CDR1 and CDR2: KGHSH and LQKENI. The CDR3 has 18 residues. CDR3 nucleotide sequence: TGTGCCAGCTCACCACAGGGGGCCCCTAGGGAAGGCGACAATGAGCAGTTCTTC. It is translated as CASSPQGAPREGDNEQFF.

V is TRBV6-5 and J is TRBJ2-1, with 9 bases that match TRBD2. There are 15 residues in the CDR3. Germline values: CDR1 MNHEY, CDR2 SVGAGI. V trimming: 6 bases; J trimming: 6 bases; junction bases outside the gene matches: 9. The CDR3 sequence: CASSAPSGGLNEQFF. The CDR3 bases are TGTGCCAGCAGCGCCCCCAGCGGGGGGCTCAATGAGCAGTTCTTC.

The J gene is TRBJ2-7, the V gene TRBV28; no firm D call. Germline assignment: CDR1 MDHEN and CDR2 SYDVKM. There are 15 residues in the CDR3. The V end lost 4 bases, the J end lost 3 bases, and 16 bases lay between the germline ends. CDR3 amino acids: CASSSPRQARYEQYF. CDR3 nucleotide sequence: TGTGCCAGCAGTTCCCCAAGACAAGCTCGCTACGAGCAGTACTTC.

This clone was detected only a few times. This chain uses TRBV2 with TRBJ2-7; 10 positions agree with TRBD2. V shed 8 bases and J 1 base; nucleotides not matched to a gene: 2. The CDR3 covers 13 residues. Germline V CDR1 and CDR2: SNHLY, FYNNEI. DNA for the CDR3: TGTGCCAGCCTAGCGGGAGTGTCCTACGAGCAGTACTTC. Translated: CASLAGVSYEQYF.